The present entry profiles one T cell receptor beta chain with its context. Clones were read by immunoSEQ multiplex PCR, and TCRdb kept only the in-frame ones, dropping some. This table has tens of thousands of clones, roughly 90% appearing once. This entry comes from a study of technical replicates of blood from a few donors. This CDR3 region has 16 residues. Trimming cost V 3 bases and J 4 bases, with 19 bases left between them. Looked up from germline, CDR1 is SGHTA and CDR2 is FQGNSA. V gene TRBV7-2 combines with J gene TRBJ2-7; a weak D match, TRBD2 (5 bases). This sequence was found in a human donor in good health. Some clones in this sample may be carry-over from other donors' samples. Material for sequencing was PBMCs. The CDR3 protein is CASSLGPTGIPYEQYF. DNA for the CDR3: TGTGCCAGCAGCTTGGGCCCGACGGGGATACCTTACGAGCAGTACTTC.